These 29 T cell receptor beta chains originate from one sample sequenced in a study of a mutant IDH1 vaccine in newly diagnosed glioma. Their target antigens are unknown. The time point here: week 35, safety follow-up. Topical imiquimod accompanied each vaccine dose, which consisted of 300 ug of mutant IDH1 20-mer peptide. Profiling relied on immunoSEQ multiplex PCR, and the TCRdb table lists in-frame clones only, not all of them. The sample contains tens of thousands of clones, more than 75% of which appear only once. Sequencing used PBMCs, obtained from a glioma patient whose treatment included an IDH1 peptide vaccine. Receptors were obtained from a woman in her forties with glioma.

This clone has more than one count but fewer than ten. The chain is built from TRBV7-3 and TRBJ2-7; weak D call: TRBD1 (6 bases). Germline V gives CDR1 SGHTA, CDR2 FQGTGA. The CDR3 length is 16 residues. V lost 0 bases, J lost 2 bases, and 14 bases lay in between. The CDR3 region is CASSLTLIGGTYEQYF. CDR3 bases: TGTGCCAGCAGCTTAACGCTGATAGGGGGTACCTACGAGCAGTACTTC.

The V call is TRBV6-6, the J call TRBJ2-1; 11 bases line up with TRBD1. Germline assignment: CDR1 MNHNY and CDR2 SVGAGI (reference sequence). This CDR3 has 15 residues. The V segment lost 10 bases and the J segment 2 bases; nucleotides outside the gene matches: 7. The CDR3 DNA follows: TGTGCCATCCTGGACAGGGGGCAAACCTACAATGAGCAGTTCTTC. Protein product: CAILDRGQTYNEQFF.

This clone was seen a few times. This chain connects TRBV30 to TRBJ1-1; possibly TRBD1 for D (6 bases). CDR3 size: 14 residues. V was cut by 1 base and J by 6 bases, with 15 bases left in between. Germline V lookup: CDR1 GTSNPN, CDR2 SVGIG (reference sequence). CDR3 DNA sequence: TGTGCCTGGAGTGGGGGGCTTACGGTAGCTGAAGCTTTCTTT. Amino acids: CAWSGGLTVAEAFF.

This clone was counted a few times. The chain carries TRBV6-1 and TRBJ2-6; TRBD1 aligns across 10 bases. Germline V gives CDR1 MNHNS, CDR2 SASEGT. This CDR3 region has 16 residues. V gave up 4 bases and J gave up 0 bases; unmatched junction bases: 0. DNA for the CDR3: TGTGCCAGCAGTGGGACAGGGGGCTCTGGGGCCAACGTCCTGACTTTC. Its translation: CASSGTGGSGANVLTF.

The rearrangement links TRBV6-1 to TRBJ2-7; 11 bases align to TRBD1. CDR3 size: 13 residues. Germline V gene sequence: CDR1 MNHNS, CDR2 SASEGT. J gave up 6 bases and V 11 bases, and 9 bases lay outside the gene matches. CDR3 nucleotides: TGTGCCCTTAGCGGGACAGGGGGTTTCGAGCAGTACTTC. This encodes CALSGTGGFEQYF.

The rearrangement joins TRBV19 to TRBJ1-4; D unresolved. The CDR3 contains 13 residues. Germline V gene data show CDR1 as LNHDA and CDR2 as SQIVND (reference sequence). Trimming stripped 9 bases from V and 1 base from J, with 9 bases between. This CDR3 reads CASSGRTNEKLFF. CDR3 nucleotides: TGTGCCAGCTCCGGGAGAACTAATGAAAAACTGTTTTTT.

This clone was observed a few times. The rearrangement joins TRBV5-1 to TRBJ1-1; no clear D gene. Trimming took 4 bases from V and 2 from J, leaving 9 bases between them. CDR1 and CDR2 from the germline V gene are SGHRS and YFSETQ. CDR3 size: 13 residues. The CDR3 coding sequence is TGCGCCAGCAGCCAGTCAGGTAACACTGAAGCTTTCTTT. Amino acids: CASSQSGNTEAFF.

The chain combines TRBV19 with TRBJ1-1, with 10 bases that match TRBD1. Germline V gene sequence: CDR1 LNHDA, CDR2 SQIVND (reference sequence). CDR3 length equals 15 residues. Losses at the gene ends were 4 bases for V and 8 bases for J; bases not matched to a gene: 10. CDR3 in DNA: TGTGCCAGTAGTACTAAGACCCAGGACAGGGGGGAAGCTTTCTTT. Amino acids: CASSTKTQDRGEAFF.

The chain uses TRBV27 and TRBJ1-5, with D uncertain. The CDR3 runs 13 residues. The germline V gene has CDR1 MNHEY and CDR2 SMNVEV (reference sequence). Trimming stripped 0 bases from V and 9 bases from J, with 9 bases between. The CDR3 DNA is TGTGCCAGCAGTTTATCGAGGTTGTCGCCCCAGCATTTT. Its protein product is CASSLSRLSPQHF.

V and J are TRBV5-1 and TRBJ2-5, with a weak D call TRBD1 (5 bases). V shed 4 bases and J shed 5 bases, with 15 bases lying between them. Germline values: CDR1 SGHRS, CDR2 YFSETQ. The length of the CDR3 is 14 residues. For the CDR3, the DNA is TGCGCCAGCAGCCCCCCAGGGTCGCGGGAGACCCAGTACTTC. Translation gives CASSPPGSRETQYF.

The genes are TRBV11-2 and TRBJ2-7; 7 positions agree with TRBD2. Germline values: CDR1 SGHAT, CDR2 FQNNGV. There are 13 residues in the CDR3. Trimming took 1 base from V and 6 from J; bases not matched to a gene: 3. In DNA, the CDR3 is TGTGCCAGCAGCTTAGTTGGGGGGGGCGAGCAGTACTTC. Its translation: CASSLVGGGEQYF.

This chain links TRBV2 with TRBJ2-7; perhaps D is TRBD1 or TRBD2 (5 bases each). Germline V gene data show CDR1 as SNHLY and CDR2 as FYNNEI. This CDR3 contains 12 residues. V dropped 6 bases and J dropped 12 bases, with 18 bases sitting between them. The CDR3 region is CASRGTGPGRYF. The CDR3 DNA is TGTGCCAGCAGGGGGACGGGGCCAGGGAGGTACTTC. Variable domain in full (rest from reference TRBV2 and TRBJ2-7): EPEVTQTPSHQVTQMGQEVILRCVPISNHLYFYWYRQILGQKVEFLVSFYNNEISEKSEIFDDQFSVERPDGSNFTLKIRSTKLEDSAMYFCASRGTGPGRYFGPGTRLTVT.

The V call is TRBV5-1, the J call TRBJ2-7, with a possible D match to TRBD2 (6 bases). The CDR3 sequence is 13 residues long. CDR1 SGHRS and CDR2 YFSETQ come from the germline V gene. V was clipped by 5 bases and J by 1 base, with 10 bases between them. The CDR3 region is CASSIAASYEQYF. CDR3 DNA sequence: TGCGCCAGCAGTATAGCGGCTTCCTACGAGCAGTACTTC.

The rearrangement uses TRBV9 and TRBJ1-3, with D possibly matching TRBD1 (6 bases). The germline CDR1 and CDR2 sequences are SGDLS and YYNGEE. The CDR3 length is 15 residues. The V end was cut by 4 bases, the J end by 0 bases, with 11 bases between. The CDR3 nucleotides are TGTGCCAGCAGCCCTCAGGGGACCTCTGGAAACACCATATATTTT. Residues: CASSPQGTSGNTIYF.

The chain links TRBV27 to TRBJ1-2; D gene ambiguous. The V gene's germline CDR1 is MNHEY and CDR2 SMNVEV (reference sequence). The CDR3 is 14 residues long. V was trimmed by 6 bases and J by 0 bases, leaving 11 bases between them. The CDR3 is CASRRTDANYGYTF. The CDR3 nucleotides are TGTGCCAGCAGGAGGACCGACGCTAACTATGGCTACACCTTC.

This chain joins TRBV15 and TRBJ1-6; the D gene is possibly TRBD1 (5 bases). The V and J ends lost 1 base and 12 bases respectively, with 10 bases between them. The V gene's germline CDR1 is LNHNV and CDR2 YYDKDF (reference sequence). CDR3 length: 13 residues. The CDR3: CATSRAQGRPLHF. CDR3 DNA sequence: TGTGCCACCAGCAGAGCCCAGGGTAGACCCCTCCACTTT.

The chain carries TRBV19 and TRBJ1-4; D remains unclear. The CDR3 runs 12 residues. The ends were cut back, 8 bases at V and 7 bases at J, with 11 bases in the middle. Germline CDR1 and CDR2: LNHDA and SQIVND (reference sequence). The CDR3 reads CASEGGGEKLFF. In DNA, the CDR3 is TGTGCCAGTGAGGGTGGTGGTGAAAAACTGTTTTTT.

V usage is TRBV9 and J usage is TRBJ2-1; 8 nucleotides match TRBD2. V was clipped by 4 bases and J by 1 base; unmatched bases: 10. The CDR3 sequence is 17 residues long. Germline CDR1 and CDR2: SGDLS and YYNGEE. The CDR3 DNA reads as TGTGCCAGCAGCCCAAGTGCGGGGGGACTTTCCTACAATGAGCAGTTCTTC. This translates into CASSPSAGGLSYNEQFF.

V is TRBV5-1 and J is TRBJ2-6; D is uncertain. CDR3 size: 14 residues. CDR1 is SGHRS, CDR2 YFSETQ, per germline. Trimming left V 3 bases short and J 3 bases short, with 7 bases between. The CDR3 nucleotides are TGCGCCAGCAGCTCCCTGATTGGGGCCAACGTCCTGACTTTC. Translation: CASSSLIGANVLTF.

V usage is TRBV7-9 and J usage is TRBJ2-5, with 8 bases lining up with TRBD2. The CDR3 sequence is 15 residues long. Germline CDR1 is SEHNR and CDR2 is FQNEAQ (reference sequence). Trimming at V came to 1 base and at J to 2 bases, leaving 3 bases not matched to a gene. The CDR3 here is CASSLGRGVQETQYF. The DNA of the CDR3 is TGTGCCAGCAGCTTAGGGCGGGGGGTACAAGAGACCCAGTACTTC.

The DNA for the CDR3 is TGTGCCACTGGGACAGGGGGCACAGATACGCAGTATTTT. Its protein is CATGTGGTDTQYF. The chain uses TRBV6-5 and TRBJ2-3, with 10 bases identical to TRBD1. CDR1 and CDR2 (germline): MNHEY, SVGAGI. Trimming took 10 bases from V and 1 from J; bases not matched to a gene: 2. The CDR3 loop spans 13 amino acids.

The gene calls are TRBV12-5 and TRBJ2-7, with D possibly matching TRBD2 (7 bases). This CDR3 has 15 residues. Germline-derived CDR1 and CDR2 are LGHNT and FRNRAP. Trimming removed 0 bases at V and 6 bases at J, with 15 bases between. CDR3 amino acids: CASGLVLGGAVEQYF. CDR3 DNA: TGTGCTAGTGGTTTGGTACTTGGGGGGGCCGTCGAGCAGTACTTC.

CDR3 DNA sequence: TGCGCCAGCAGCCCGGACGGCGGGGGTGAAAAACTGTTTTTT. As protein: CASSPDGGGEKLFF. The V call is TRBV5-1, the J call TRBJ1-4, with a tentative D call TRBD1 (5 bases). The CDR3 length is 14 residues. Germline values: CDR1 SGHRS, CDR2 YFSETQ. V dropped 4 bases and J dropped 7 bases, with 14 bases sitting between them.

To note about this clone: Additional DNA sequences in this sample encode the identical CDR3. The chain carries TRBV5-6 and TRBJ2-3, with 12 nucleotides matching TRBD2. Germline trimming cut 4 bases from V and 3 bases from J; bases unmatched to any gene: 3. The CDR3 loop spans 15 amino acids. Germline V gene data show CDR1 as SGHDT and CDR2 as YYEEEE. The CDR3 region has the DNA TGTGCCAGCAGCCCCGGGACTAGCGGGACAGATACGCAGTATTTT. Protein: CASSPGTSGTDTQYF.

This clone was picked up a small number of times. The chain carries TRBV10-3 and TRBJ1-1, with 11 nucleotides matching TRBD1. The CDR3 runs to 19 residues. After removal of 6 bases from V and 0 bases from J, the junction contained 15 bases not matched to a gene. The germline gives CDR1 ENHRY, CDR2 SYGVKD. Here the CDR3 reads CAIRAWTGGEGLMNTEAFF. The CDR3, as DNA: TGTGCCATCAGGGCTTGGACAGGGGGCGAGGGACTCATGAACACTGAAGCTTTCTTT.

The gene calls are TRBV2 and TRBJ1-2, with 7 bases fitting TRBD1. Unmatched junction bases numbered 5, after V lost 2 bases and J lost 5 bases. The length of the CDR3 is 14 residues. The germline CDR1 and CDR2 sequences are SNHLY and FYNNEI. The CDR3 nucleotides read TGTGCCAGCAGTGAATATAGACAGGGTTATGGCTACACCTTC. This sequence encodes CASSEYRQGYGYTF. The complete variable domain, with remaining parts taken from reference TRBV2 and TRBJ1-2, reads EPEVTQTPSHQVTQMGQEVILRCVPISNHLYFYWYRQILGQKVEFLVSFYNNEISEKSEIFDDQFSVERPDGSNFTLKIRSTKLEDSAMYFCASSEYRQGYGYTFGSGTRLTVV.

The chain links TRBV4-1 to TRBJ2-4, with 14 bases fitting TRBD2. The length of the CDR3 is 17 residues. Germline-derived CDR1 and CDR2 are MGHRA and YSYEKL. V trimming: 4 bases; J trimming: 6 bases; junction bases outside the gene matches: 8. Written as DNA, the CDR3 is TGCGCCAGCAGCCGCCTCTCGACTAGCGGGGGGGGAAACATTCAGTACTTC. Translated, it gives CASSRLSTSGGGNIQYF.

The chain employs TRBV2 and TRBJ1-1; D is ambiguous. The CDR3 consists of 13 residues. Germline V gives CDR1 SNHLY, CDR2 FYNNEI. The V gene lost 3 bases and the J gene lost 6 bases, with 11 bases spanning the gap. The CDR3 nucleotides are TGTGCCAGCAGTGAGGAATATACCTCTGAAGCTTTCTTT. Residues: CASSEEYTSEAFF.

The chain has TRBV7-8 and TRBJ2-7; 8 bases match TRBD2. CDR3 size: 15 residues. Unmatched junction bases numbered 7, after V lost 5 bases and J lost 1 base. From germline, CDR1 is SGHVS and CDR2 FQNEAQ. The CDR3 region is CASSLRGGESYEQYF. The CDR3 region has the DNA TGTGCCAGCAGCCTACGGGGGGGGGAATCCTACGAGCAGTACTTC.